The TCR beta chain under discussion was sequenced for a study of breast tumors, draining lymph nodes, adjacent tissues. Findings of the study overall: The lymph node origin of tumor T cells was framed as consistent with a hypothesis, not demonstrated. Findings are consistent with lymph node origin and intratumoral expansion of most tumor T cells. Tumor TCR diversity was below lymph nodes but above nontumor tissue.

One entry per CDR3 protein results from TCRdb running MiXCR on the multiplex PCR reads. The repertoire holds 50,000 to 55,000 distinct CDR3 sequences, roughly 39% seen once, with 8% to 11% in the top ten. Details on this clonotype: Its antigen is currently unknown.

The V and J ends lost 7 bases and 0 bases respectively, with 10 bases between them. In germline, CDR1 is SGHTA, CDR2 FQGNSA. The CDR3 is 14 amino acids. This clonotype was sampled from a female donor with breast cancer. Some clones in this sample may be carry-over from other donors' samples. The chain carries TRBV7-2 and TRBJ1-5; the D is unclear. The sample consisted of breast tumor tissue. CDR3 loop: CASTLGFSNQPQHF. The DNA of the CDR3 is TGTGCCAGCACCCTAGGGTTTAGCAATCAGCCCCAGCATTTT.